Listed below are T cell receptor beta chains from one sample, sequenced in a study of regulatory T cells in long-lasting Graves disease. TCRdb used MiXCR to reprocess the multiplex PCR reads, holding one entry per CDR3 protein. The sample has hundreds of thousands of distinct CDR3 sequences, about 15% seen once. These same data were also listed under a study on T cells in Graves' hyperthyroidism and ophthalmopathy.

The source was peripheral blood mononuclear cells (PBMCs), collected at new diagnosis, from a patient treated with antithyroid drugs. The receptors were gathered from a woman aged 40 to 49 with Graves disease. The CDR3 runs from the conserved cysteine through the conserved F or W. The order of the fields is CDR3 length, V gene, J gene, clone size, D gene, CDR3 protein, CDR3 DNA. The D gene is left open where the match is weak. Rows give clone size only sometimes, using once, few, many, or a class for an expanded clone.

13,TRBV7-2,TRBJ1-6,-,-,CASSLDRAGALHF,TGTGCCAGCAGCTTAGACAGGGCAGGAGCCCTCCACTTT
17,TRBV6-2/TRBV6-3,TRBJ2-7,many,TRBD2,CASSYLAGDWGGYEQYF,TGTGCCAGCAGTTACCTAGCGGGAGATTGGGGAGGGTACGAGCAGTACTTC
13,TRBV6-1,TRBJ1-2,many,-,CASSQGSNYGYTF,TGTGCCAGCAGTCAGGGATCTAACTATGGCTACACCTTC
15,TRBV3-1,TRBJ2-7,many,-,CASKSHGTRGYEQYF,TGTGCCAGCAAGAGCCACGGGACTCGTGGCTACGAGCAGTACTTC
14,TRBV12-3/TRBV12-4,TRBJ2-1,many,TRBD1,CASKRTGLVPEQFF,TGTGCCAGCAAGCGGACAGGGTTGGTACCCGAGCAGTTCTTC
14,TRBV19,TRBJ2-1,-,TRBD2,CASKVAGGYNEQFF,TGTGCCAGTAAAGTAGCGGGAGGATACAATGAGCAGTTCTTC
12,TRBV15,TRBJ2-7,-,-,CATSVRGNEQYF,TGTGCCACCAGCGTCAGGGGTAACGAGCAGTACTTC
13,TRBV7-9,TRBJ2-1,-,-,CASSQGRLDEQFF,TGTGCCAGCAGCCAGGGGCGATTGGATGAGCAGTTCTTC
16,TRBV6-1,TRBJ2-1,many,-,CASSYSAGRTYNEQFF,TGTGCCAGCAGTTACAGTGCGGGACGGACCTACAATGAGCAGTTCTTC
16,TRBV28,TRBJ2-7,many,TRBD1,CASSQPWTGAFYEQYF,TGTGCCAGCAGTCAGCCTTGGACAGGCGCCTTCTACGAGCAGTACTTC